This T cell receptor (beta chain) came from a study of early T cells in non-severe SARS-CoV-2 infection. The overall study: Sequenced material consisted of bulk RNA (from unsorted whole blood), and chains were unpaired.

This clonotype was counted many times. Researchers tagged individual cDNA molecules with unique molecular identifiers. TCRdb independently ran MiXCR on the 5' RACE reads; one entry per CDR3 protein. Of about 46,000 distinct CDR3 sequences listed, 5% to 6% are singletons. The CDR3 contains 14 residues. Trimming removed 4 bases from V and 5 bases from J, with 16 bases in between. Germline CDR1 is SGDLS and CDR2 is YYNGEE. Sequencing was performed on whole blood, taken at baseline. The chain has TRBV9 and TRBJ2-7; D is possibly TRBD2 (7 bases). The receptor's source is an adult who was a healthcare worker with PCR-confirmed SARS-CoV-2 infection or an uninfected control (not recorded which). In DNA, the CDR3 is TGTGCCAGCAGCCGAGGGGGGAGGGCCGACGAGCAGTACTTC. It translates to CASSRGGRADEQYF.